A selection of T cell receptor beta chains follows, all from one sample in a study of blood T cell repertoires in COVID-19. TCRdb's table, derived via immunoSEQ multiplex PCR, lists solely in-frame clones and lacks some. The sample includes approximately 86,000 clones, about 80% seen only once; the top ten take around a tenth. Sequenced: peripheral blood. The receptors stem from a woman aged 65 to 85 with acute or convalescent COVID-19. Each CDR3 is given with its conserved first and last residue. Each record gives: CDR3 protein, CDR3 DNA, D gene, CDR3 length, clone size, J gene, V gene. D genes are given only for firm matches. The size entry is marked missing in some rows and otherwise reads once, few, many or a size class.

cdr3_aa: CASSPPGTGQADTQYF
cdr3_nt: TGTGCCAGCAGCCCACCCGGGACAGGGCAAGCAGATACGCAGTATTTT
d_call: TRBD1
cdr3_length: 16
clone_size: few
j_call: TRBJ2-3
v_call: TRBV9

cdr3_aa: CASSQGTGLGYTF
cdr3_nt: TGTGCCAGCAGTCAGGGGACAGGACTTGGCTACACCTTC
d_call: TRBD1
cdr3_length: 13
clone_size: -
j_call: TRBJ1-2
v_call: TRBV28

cdr3_aa: CASNQGGRQKETQYF
cdr3_nt: TGTGCCAGCAACCAAGGGGGACGGCAGAAAGAGACCCAGTACTTC
d_call: -
cdr3_length: 15
clone_size: -
j_call: TRBJ2-5
v_call: TRBV5-4

cdr3_aa: CASSQNSGGAETQYF
cdr3_nt: TGTGCCAGCTCACAGAACTCCGGCGGGGCTGAGACCCAGTACTTC
d_call: -
cdr3_length: 15
clone_size: -
j_call: TRBJ2-5
v_call: TRBV18

cdr3_aa: CASSFGQGGSPLHF
cdr3_nt: TGTGCCAGCAGTTTTGGACAGGGAGGTTCACCCCTCCACTTT
d_call: TRBD1
cdr3_length: 14
clone_size: few
j_call: TRBJ1-6
v_call: TRBV28

cdr3_aa: CAISEGRSNEKLFF
cdr3_nt: TGTGCCATCAGTGAGGGGCGATCTAATGAAAAACTGTTTTTT
d_call: -
cdr3_length: 14
clone_size: -
j_call: TRBJ1-4
v_call: TRBV10-3

cdr3_aa: CASSLGGGLNTEAFF
cdr3_nt: TGTGCCAGCAGCTTAGGCGGGGGACTGAACACTGAAGCTTTCTTT
d_call: -
cdr3_length: 15
clone_size: -
j_call: TRBJ1-1
v_call: TRBV13

cdr3_aa: CASSNPGGNTGELFF
cdr3_nt: TGTGCCAGTAGTAACCCGGGGGGGAACACCGGGGAGCTGTTTTTT
d_call: TRBD2
cdr3_length: 15
clone_size: -
j_call: TRBJ2-2
v_call: TRBV19

cdr3_aa: CASSQDLLAGEETQYF
cdr3_nt: TGTGCCAGCAGCCAAGATTTACTAGCGGGAGAAGAGACCCAGTACTTC
d_call: TRBD2
cdr3_length: 16
clone_size: -
j_call: TRBJ2-5
v_call: TRBV3-1/TRBV3-2

cdr3_aa: CASSLRDSVTGELFF
cdr3_nt: TGTGCCAGCAGCTTAAGGGACTCGGTCACCGGGGAGCTGTTTTTT
d_call: -
cdr3_length: 15
clone_size: -
j_call: TRBJ2-2
v_call: TRBV7-8

cdr3_aa: CASSRQQGTDTQYF
cdr3_nt: TGTGCCAGCAGCCGACAACAGGGGACAGATACGCAGTATTTT
d_call: TRBD1
cdr3_length: 14
clone_size: -
j_call: TRBJ2-3
v_call: TRBV14

cdr3_aa: CASSFRHFLGGYTF
cdr3_nt: TGTGCCAGCAGTTTCAGGCACTTCCTCGGAGGCTACACCTTC
d_call: -
cdr3_length: 14
clone_size: few
j_call: TRBJ1-2
v_call: TRBV28

cdr3_aa: CARSLSLGQEGIPNYGYTF
cdr3_nt: TGTGCCAGAAGCTTGAGCCTTGGACAGGAGGGTATCCCTAACTATGGCTACACCTTC
d_call: TRBD1
cdr3_length: 19
clone_size: -
j_call: TRBJ1-2
v_call: TRBV5-3

cdr3_aa: CASSLEGQGYGYTF
cdr3_nt: TGTGCCAGCAGCTTGGAGGGGCAGGGCTATGGCTACACCTTC
d_call: -
cdr3_length: 14
clone_size: -
j_call: TRBJ1-2
v_call: TRBV5-4

cdr3_aa: CASSFRQAGEYF
cdr3_nt: TGTGCCAGCAGTTTTCGGCAGGCCGGGGAGTACTTC
d_call: -
cdr3_length: 12
clone_size: few
j_call: TRBJ2-7
v_call: TRBV12-3/TRBV12-4

cdr3_aa: CASSTQGVSNQPQHF
cdr3_nt: TGTGCCAGTAGTACTCAGGGGGTGAGCAATCAGCCCCAGCATTTT
d_call: TRBD1
cdr3_length: 15
clone_size: -
j_call: TRBJ1-5
v_call: TRBV19

cdr3_aa: CASSSYPDEQFF
cdr3_nt: TGTGCCAGCAGCTCCTACCCTGATGAGCAGTTCTTC
d_call: -
cdr3_length: 12
clone_size: -
j_call: TRBJ2-1
v_call: TRBV5-6

cdr3_aa: CASSPFALAGLGSYNEQFF
cdr3_nt: TGTGCCAGCTCACCATTCGCTCTAGCGGGTCTTGGCTCCTACAATGAGCAGTTCTTC
d_call: TRBD2
cdr3_length: 19
clone_size: -
j_call: TRBJ2-1
v_call: TRBV18

cdr3_aa: CASSLSGETQYF
cdr3_nt: TGCGCCAGCAGCTTGTCCGGAGAGACCCAGTACTTC
d_call: -
cdr3_length: 12
clone_size: -
j_call: TRBJ2-5
v_call: TRBV5-1

cdr3_aa: CASSRQGEDSNYGYTF
cdr3_nt: TGTGCCAGCAGTCGACAGGGGGAGGACTCTAACTATGGCTACACCTTC
d_call: TRBD1
cdr3_length: 16
clone_size: -
j_call: TRBJ1-2
v_call: TRBV2

cdr3_aa: CASSVNEKLFF
cdr3_nt: TGTGCCAGCAGCGTAAATGAAAAACTGTTTTTT
d_call: -
cdr3_length: 11
clone_size: -
j_call: TRBJ1-4
v_call: TRBV28

cdr3_aa: CASSFNRAGYGYTF
cdr3_nt: TGTGCCAGCAGTTTCAACAGAGCAGGCTATGGCTACACCTTC
d_call: -
cdr3_length: 14
clone_size: -
j_call: TRBJ1-2
v_call: TRBV27

cdr3_aa: CASSQTGFGYTF
cdr3_nt: TGTGCCAGCAGCCAAACAGGGTTTGGCTACACCTTC
d_call: -
cdr3_length: 12
clone_size: -
j_call: TRBJ1-2
v_call: TRBV3-1/TRBV3-2

cdr3_aa: CASSLGPGNEQFF
cdr3_nt: TGCGCCAGCAGCTTGGGGCCGGGGAATGAGCAGTTCTTC
d_call: -
cdr3_length: 13
clone_size: -
j_call: TRBJ2-1
v_call: TRBV5-1

cdr3_aa: CASSLTGFGRNTIYF
cdr3_nt: TGCGCCAGCAGCTTGACGGGGTTTGGGCGAAACACCATATATTTT
d_call: -
cdr3_length: 15
clone_size: -
j_call: TRBJ1-3
v_call: TRBV5-1

cdr3_aa: CASSPGRQTNYGYTF
cdr3_nt: TGCGCCAGCAGCCCAGGGCGACAGACTAACTATGGCTACACCTTC
d_call: -
cdr3_length: 15
clone_size: -
j_call: TRBJ1-2
v_call: TRBV4-1

cdr3_aa: CASSFLQPNYGYTF
cdr3_nt: TGTGCCAGCAGTTTTTTACAGCCTAACTATGGCTACACCTTC
d_call: -
cdr3_length: 14
clone_size: -
j_call: TRBJ1-2
v_call: TRBV28

cdr3_aa: CSWLAGGNYEQFF
cdr3_nt: TGCAGCTGGCTAGCGGGAGGAAATTATGAGCAGTTCTTC
d_call: TRBD2
cdr3_length: 13
clone_size: -
j_call: TRBJ2-1
v_call: TRBV29-1

cdr3_aa: CASSQDSGQGGKNIQYF
cdr3_nt: TGCGCCAGCAGCCAGGACTCGGGACAGGGTGGCAAAAACATTCAGTACTTC
d_call: TRBD1
cdr3_length: 17
clone_size: -
j_call: TRBJ2-4
v_call: TRBV4-3

cdr3_aa: CASSKLQSNGYTF
cdr3_nt: TGTGCCAGCAGCAAATTACAGTCAAATGGCTACACCTTC
d_call: -
cdr3_length: 13
clone_size: once
j_call: TRBJ1-2
v_call: TRBV21-1

cdr3_aa: CATSRDRSGLPLYEQYF
cdr3_nt: TGTGCCACCAGCAGAGATCGGAGTGGACTTCCCCTATACGAGCAGTACTTC
d_call: -
cdr3_length: 17
clone_size: -
j_call: TRBJ2-7
v_call: TRBV15

cdr3_aa: CASSLGQATEAFF
cdr3_nt: TGTGCCAGCAGCCTCGGACAGGCCACTGAAGCTTTCTTT
d_call: TRBD1
cdr3_length: 13
clone_size: few
j_call: TRBJ1-1
v_call: TRBV2

cdr3_aa: CASSYSTAGTRRVNEQFF
cdr3_nt: TGTGCCAGCAGTTACTCCACCGCCGGGACTAGGAGAGTCAATGAGCAGTTCTTC
d_call: TRBD2
cdr3_length: 18
clone_size: -
j_call: TRBJ2-1
v_call: TRBV6-2/TRBV6-3

cdr3_aa: CASSFGGNEKLFF
cdr3_nt: TGTGCCAGCAGCTTCGGGGGTAATGAAAAACTGTTTTTT
d_call: -
cdr3_length: 13
clone_size: -
j_call: TRBJ1-4
v_call: TRBV5-5

cdr3_aa: CASSYYGGGTEAFF
cdr3_nt: TGTGCCAGCAGTTACTACGGGGGAGGAACTGAAGCTTTCTTT
d_call: -
cdr3_length: 14
clone_size: once
j_call: TRBJ1-1
v_call: TRBV6-6

cdr3_aa: CASSRMGPGSDTEAFF
cdr3_nt: TGTGCCAGCAGCCGGATGGGGCCTGGTTCGGACACTGAAGCTTTCTTT
d_call: -
cdr3_length: 16
clone_size: -
j_call: TRBJ1-1
v_call: TRBV5-4